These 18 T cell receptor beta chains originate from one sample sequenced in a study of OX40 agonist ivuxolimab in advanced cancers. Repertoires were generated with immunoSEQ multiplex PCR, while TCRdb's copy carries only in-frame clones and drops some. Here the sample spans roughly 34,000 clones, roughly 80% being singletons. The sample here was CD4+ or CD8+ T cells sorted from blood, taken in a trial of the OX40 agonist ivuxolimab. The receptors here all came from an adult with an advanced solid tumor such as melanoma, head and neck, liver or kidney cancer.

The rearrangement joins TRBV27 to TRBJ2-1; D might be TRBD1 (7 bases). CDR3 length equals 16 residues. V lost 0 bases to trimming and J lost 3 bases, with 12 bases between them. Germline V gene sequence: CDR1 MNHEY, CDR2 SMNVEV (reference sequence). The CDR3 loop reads CASSLSRQGGYNEQFF. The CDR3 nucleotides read TGTGCCAGCAGTTTATCTAGGCAGGGGGGCTACAATGAGCAGTTCTTC.

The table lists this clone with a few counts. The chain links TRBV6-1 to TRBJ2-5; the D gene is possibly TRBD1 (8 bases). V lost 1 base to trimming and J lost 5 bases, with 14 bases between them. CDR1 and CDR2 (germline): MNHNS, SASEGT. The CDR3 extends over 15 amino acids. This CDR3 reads CASSEVQGGGETQYF. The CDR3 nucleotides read TGTGCCAGCAGTGAAGTACAGGGGGGGGGTGAGACCCAGTACTTC.

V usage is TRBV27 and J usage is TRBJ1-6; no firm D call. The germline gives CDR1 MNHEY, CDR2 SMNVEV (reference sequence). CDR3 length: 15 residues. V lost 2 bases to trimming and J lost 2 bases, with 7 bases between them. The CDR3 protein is CASSLQEAYNSPLHF. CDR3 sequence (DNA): TGTGCCAGCAGTTTACAGGAGGCCTATAATTCACCCCTCCACTTT.

The CDR3 region is CASVQGNHVSGDYGYTF. CDR3 nucleotides: TGTGCCAGCGTGCAGGGTAATCATGTGAGCGGGGACTATGGCTACACCTTC. This sequence joins TRBV2 and TRBJ1-2; D might be TRBD1 (5 bases). Germline assignment: CDR1 SNHLY and CDR2 FYNNEI. The V and J ends lost 8 bases and 3 bases respectively, with 25 bases between them. There are 17 residues in the CDR3.

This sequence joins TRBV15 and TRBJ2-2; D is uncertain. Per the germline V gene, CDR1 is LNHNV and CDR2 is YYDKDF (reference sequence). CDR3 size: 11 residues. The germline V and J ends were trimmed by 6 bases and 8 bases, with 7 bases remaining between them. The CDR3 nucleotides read TGTGCCACCAGTGTCGGGGGGGAGCTGTTTTTT. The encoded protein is CATSVGGELFF.

DNA of the CDR3: TGTGCCACCAGCAGAGGCCCTGACCGGGAAATTGGGGAAAAACTGTTTTTT. Its translation: CATSRGPDREIGEKLFF. The genes are TRBV15 and TRBJ1-4; D is unresolved. V was clipped by 1 base and J by 8 bases, with 20 bases between them. The CDR3 sequence is 17 residues long. Germline assignment: CDR1 LNHNV and CDR2 YYDKDF (reference sequence).

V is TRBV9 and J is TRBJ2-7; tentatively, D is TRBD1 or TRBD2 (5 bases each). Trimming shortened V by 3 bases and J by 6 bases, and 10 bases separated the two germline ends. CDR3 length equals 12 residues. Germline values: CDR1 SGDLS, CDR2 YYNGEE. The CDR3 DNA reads TGTGCCAGCAGCGCGGTGGGGGTCGAGCAGTACTTC. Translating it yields CASSAVGVEQYF.

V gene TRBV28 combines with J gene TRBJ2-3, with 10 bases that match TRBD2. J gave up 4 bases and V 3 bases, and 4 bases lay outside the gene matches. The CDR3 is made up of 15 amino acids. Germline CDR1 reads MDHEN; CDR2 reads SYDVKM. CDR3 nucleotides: TGTGCCAGCAGTTTCGAAGCGGGGGGGCCAGATACGCAGTATTTT. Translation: CASSFEAGGPDTQYF.

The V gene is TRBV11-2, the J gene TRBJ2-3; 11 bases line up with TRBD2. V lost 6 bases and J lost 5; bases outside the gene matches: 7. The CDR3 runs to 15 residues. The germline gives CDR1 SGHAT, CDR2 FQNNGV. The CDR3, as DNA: TGTGCCAGCAGTCGGGGACTAGCGGAAGAAGATACGCAGTATTTT. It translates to CASSRGLAEEDTQYF.

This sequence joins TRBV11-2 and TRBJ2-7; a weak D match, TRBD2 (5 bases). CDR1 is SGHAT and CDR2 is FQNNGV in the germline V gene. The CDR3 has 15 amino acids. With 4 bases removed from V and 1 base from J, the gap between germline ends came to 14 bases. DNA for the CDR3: TGTGCCAGCAGCTACTTTGAGGGCCCTTCCTACGAGCAGTACTTC. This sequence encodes CASSYFEGPSYEQYF.

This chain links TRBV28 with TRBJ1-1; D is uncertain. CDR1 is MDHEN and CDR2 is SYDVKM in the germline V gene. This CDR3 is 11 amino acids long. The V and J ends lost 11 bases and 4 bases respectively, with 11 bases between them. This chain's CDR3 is CAVSRSTEAFF. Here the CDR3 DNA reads TGTGCCGTAAGCAGGAGCACTGAAGCTTTCTTT.

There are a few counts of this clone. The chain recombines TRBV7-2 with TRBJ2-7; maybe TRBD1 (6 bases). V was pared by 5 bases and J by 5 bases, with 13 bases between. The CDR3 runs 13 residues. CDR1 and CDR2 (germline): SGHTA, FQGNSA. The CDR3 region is CASSAVGANEQYF. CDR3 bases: TGTGCCAGCAGCGCTGTGGGGGCAAACGAGCAGTACTTC. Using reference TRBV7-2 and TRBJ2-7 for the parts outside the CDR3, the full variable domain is GAGVSQSPSNKVTEKGKDVELRCDPISGHTALYWYRQSLGQGLEFLIYFQGNSAPDKSGLPSDRFSAERTGGSVSTLTIQRTQQEDSAVYLCASSAVGANEQYFGPGTRLTVT.

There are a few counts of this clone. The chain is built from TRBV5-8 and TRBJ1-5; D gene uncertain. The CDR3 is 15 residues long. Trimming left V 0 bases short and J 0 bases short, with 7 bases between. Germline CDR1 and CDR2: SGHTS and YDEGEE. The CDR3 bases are TGTGCCAGCAGCTTGGGGAGTTTTAGCAATCAGCCCCAGCATTTT. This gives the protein CASSLGSFSNQPQHF.

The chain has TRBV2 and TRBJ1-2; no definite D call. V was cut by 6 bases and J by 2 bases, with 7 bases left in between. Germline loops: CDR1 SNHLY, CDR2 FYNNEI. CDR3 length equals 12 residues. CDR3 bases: TGTGCCAGCAGGAACGGCAACTATGGCTACACCTTC. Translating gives CASRNGNYGYTF.

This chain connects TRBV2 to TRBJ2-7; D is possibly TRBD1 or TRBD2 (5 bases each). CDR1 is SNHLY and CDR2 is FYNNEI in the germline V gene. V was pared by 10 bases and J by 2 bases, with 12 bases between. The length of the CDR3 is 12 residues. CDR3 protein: CATWDPTYEQYF. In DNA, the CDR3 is TGTGCCACCTGGGACCCGACCTACGAGCAGTACTTC.

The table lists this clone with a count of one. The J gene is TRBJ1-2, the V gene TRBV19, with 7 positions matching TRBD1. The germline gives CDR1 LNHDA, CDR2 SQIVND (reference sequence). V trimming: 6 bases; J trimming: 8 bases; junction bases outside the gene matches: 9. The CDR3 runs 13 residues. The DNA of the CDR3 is TGTGCCAGTAGGATTCCCCCAGGGGGGGGCTACACCTTC. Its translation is CASRIPPGGGYTF.

CDR3: CASSAQTNTEAFF. CDR3 coding DNA: TGTGCCAGCAGCGCACAAACGAACACTGAAGCTTTCTTT. J is TRBJ1-1 and V is TRBV11-3; D not resolved. Germline V gene sequence: CDR1 SGHNT, CDR2 YENEEA. V was clipped by 5 bases and J by 1 base, with 8 bases between them. CDR3 size: 13 residues.

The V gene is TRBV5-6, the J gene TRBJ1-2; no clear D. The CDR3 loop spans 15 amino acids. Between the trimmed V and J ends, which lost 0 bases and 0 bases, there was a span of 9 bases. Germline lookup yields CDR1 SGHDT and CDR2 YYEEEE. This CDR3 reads CASSLGPGTNYGYTF. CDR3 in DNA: TGTGCCAGCAGCTTGGGCCCGGGTACTAACTATGGCTACACCTTC.